Below, one TCR beta chain is given with its context. Authors' analysis steps: Reference gene primers were amplified, and this amplification served to estimate nucleated cell counts. Sequenced by immunoSEQ multiplex PCR; TCRdb stores in-frame clones only, minus some. D and trimming were read from the DNA, whereas the V and J calls and clone size are those reported in that table. The sample has tens of thousands of clones; around 75% are singletons. The CDR3 contains 18 residues. With V trimmed by 5 bases and J by 0 bases, 14 bases remained unmatched. Germline lookup yields CDR1 SGHVS and CDR2 FQNEAQ. The data were taken from a study of blood T cell repertoires in COVID-19. About the research overall: The United States, Italy and Spain provided the acute and convalescent COVID-19 samples. T cells, B-cell-depleted T cells, or PBMCs supplied cDNA or gDNA.

The chain uses TRBV7-8 and TRBJ2-3; 7 bases are a match to TRBD1. Sequencing was done on a sample of peripheral blood. The clonotype originates from an elderly man with acute or convalescent COVID-19. The CDR3 nucleotides read TGTGCCAGCAGCCGTCGAACAGGGGATCTTGCTAGCACAGATACGCAGTATTTT. Translating it yields CASSRRTGDLASTDTQYF.